This TCR beta chain was identified during a study of T cell responses to AZD1222 COVID-19 vaccine. Study conclusions and caveats: Spike-specific TCR breadth and depth both grew after two AZD1222 doses.

A remark on this clone: Antigen specificity is unknown.

Generated by immunoSEQ multiplex PCR, the TCRdb table keeps only in-frame clones and is missing some. The sample has 140,000 to 150,000 clones, approximately 83% seen once; the top ten hold about 8%. Sequenced material: peripheral blood, taken on day 0 of AZD1222 vaccination. This clonotype was obtained from an adult in good health.

CDR3: CASSFASGYTF. CDR3 nucleotide sequence: TGTGCCAGCAGCTTCGCGTCGGGCTACACCTTC. This chain links TRBV11-2 with TRBJ1-2; D uncertain. This CDR3 has 11 residues. V lost 3 bases and J lost 8, with 7 bases in between. The germline V gene has CDR1 SGHAT and CDR2 FQNNGV.